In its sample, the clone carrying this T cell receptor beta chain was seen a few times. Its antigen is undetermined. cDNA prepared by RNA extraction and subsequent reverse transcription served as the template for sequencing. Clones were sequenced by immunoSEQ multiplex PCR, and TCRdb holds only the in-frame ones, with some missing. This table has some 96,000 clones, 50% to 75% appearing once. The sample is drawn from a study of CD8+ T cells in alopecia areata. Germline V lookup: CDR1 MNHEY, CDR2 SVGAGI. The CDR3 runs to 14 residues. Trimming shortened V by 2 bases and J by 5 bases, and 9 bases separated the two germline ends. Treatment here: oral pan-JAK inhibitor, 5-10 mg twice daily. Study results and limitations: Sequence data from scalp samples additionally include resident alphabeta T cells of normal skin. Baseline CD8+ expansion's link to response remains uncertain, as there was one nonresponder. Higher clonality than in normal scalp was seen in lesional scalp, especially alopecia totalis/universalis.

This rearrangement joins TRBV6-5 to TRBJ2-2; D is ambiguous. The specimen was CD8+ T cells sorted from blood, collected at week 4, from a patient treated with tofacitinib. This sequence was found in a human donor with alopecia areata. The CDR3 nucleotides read TGTGCCAGCAGTTACAGACCCCGGACCGGGGAGCTGTTTTTT. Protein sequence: CASSYRPRTGELFF.